A selection of T cell receptor beta chains follows, all from one sample in a study of beta chain features in type 1 diabetes. TCRdb's copy holds only in-frame clones and misses some; the assay was immunoSEQ multiplex PCR. Of roughly 280,000 clones listed, less than 30% were seen once; the top ten hold roughly 0.011%. The sequencing input was naive CD4+ T cells from blood. The receptors come from a woman in her 30s with type 1 diabetes. CDR3s include the opening cysteine and the closing phenylalanine or tryptophan. Each record gives: CDR3 protein, CDR3 DNA, clone size, V gene, D gene, J gene. A D gene is named only where the DNA matches it firmly. Clone size appears in some rows only: once, few, many, or a class for an expanded clone.

CAWSVLRGYTF	TGTGCCTGGAGTGTACTCAGGGGCTACACCTTC	NA	TRBV30	NA	TRBJ1-2
CSVGGTGGLYGYTF	TGCAGCGTTGGAGGGACAGGGGGCCTCTATGGCTACACCTTC	few	TRBV29-1	TRBD1	TRBJ1-2
CASSTRTGGANGYTF	TGTGCCAGCAGTACCCGGACAGGGGGCGCGAATGGCTACACCTTC	NA	TRBV27	TRBD1	TRBJ1-2
CASSPGTSRYNEQFF	TGTGCCAGCAGCCCCGGGACTAGCAGATACAATGAGCAGTTCTTC	NA	TRBV5-4	TRBD2	TRBJ2-1
CAWRVRFYGYTF	TGTGCCTGGAGGGTTCGGTTCTATGGCTACACCTTC	NA	TRBV30	NA	TRBJ1-2
CAWEAGGTEAFF	TGTGCCTGGGAGGCAGGGGGCACTGAAGCTTTCTTT	few	TRBV30	TRBD1	TRBJ1-1
CASSRRQLSGYTF	TGTGCCAGCAGCCGGAGACAGTTGAGTGGCTACACCTTC	NA	TRBV7-2	NA	TRBJ1-2
CSVATDRESGYTF	TGCAGCGTCGCAACGGACAGGGAATCCGGCTACACCTTC	few	TRBV29-1	TRBD1	TRBJ1-2
CASSTGLHSFGEQYF	TGTGCCAGTAGTACGGGACTGCACTCCTTCGGCGAGCAGTACTTC	few	TRBV19	NA	TRBJ2-7
CASSSRERGYTF	TGTGCCAGCAGTTCTAGGGAGCGGGGCTACACCTTC	NA	TRBV27	NA	TRBJ1-2
CASSPAGDDLETQYF	TGCGCCAGCAGCCCAGCGGGAGACGATTTAGAGACCCAGTACTTC	few	TRBV5-1	TRBD2	TRBJ2-5
CSVDGEGLHEQYF	TGCAGCGTTGATGGGGAGGGGCTCCACGAGCAGTACTTC	NA	TRBV29-1	TRBD2	TRBJ2-7
CASSPPTSSEQFF	TGTGCCAGCAGCCCACCGACTAGCAGTGAGCAGTTCTTC	few	TRBV7-9	TRBD2	TRBJ2-1
CASSQEAGAGNTIYF	TGTGCCAGCAGCCAAGAGGCAGGGGCTGGAAACACCATATATTTT	NA	TRBV4-2	NA	TRBJ1-3
CASSLAWTANTGELFF	TGTGCCAGCAGCTTGGCCTGGACAGCCAACACCGGGGAGCTGTTTTTT	NA	TRBV5-4	NA	TRBJ2-2
CASSPRDRDYEQYF	TGCGCCAGCAGCCCGAGGGACAGGGACTACGAGCAGTACTTC	few	TRBV5-1	TRBD1	TRBJ2-7
CASSLGRSTDTQYF	TGTGCCAGCAGCTTAGGCAGGAGCACAGATACGCAGTATTTT	NA	TRBV11-2	NA	TRBJ2-3
CASRRTGAYEQYF	TGTGCCAGCAGGCGGACAGGGGCCTACGAGCAGTACTTC	few	TRBV28	TRBD1	TRBJ2-7
CASSQVGGAWTEAFF	TGTGCCAGCTCACAAGTAGGGGGCGCTTGGACTGAAGCTTTCTTT	few	TRBV18	TRBD1	TRBJ1-1
CASSPSGTGRDTEAFF	TGTGCCAGCAGCCCTAGTGGGACAGGGAGAGACACTGAAGCTTTCTTT	NA	TRBV5-4	TRBD1	TRBJ1-1
CASGGQGVRNGYTF	TGTGCCAGCGGGGGACAGGGGGTACGAAATGGCTACACCTTC	few	TRBV28	TRBD1	TRBJ1-2
CAWTYGTGAYEQYF	TGTGCCTGGACCTACGGGACAGGGGCCTACGAGCAGTACTTC	few	TRBV30	TRBD1	TRBJ2-7
CASSLGPFEAFF	TGTGCCAGCAGTTTAGGGCCGTTCGAAGCTTTCTTT	few	TRBV28	NA	TRBJ1-1
CARSTSAGGPGEQFF	TGTGCCAGATCCACATCTGCGGGAGGGCCGGGGGAGCAGTTCTTC	NA	TRBV30	TRBD2	TRBJ2-1
CAWSVTGGRADEQFF	TGTGCCTGGAGTGTAACCGGCGGGAGGGCCGATGAGCAGTTCTTC	NA	TRBV30	TRBD2	TRBJ2-1
CASSFRRRRGNEQFF	TGTGCCAGCAGTTTTAGGAGACGGAGGGGCAATGAGCAGTTCTTC	NA	TRBV27	NA	TRBJ2-1
CSVADRQSYEQYF	TGCAGCGTTGCGGACAGGCAATCCTACGAGCAGTACTTC	NA	TRBV29-1	TRBD1	TRBJ2-7
CASSPRDRSQPQHF	TGTGCCAGCTCACCACGGGACAGAAGTCAGCCCCAGCATTTT	NA	TRBV18	TRBD1	TRBJ1-5
CSVVIQLNTGELFF	TGCAGCGTTGTTATACAGCTGAACACCGGGGAGCTGTTTTTT	NA	TRBV29-1	NA	TRBJ2-2
CASSRGDTQYF	TGCGCCAGCAGCCGAGGAGATACGCAGTATTTT	few	TRBV5-1	NA	TRBJ2-3
CASRTLNQPQHF	TGTGCCTCCCGGACACTGAATCAGCCCCAGCATTTT	NA	TRBV19	NA	TRBJ1-5
CASSSGGAEETQYF	TGTGCCAGCAGTTCAGGGGGCGCGGAAGAGACCCAGTACTTC	NA	TRBV28	TRBD1	TRBJ2-5
CASTQRGQPTGELFF	TGTGCCAGCACCCAAAGGGGGCAGCCCACCGGGGAGCTGTTTTTT	few	TRBV5-5	TRBD1	TRBJ2-2
CAWSALTFTESNQPQHF	TGTGCCTGGAGTGCCCTGACTTTCACGGAGAGCAATCAGCCCCAGCATTTT	NA	TRBV30	NA	TRBJ1-5
CASSLQKRTGPRGNQPQHF	TGTGCCAGCAGTTTACAAAAGCGGACAGGCCCCAGGGGCAATCAGCCCCAGCATTTT	NA	TRBV28	TRBD1	TRBJ1-5
CASSVTGRNTEAFF	TGTGCCAGCAGCGTTACAGGGAGAAACACTGAAGCTTTCTTT	few	TRBV9	NA	TRBJ1-1